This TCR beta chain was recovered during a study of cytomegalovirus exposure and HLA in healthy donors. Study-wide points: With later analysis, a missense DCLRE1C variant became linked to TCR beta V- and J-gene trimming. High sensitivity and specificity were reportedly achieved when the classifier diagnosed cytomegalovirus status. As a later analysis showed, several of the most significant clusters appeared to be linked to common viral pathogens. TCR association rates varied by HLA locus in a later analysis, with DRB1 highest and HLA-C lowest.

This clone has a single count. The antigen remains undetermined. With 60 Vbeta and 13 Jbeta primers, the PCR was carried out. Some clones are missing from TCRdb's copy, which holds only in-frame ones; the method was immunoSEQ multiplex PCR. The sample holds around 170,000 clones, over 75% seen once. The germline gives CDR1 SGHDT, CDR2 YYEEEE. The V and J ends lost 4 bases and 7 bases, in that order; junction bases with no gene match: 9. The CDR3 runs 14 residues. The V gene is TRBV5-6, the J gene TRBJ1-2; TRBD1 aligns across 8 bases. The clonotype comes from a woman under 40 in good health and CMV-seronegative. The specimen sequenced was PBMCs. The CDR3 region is CASSPFGGTGGYTF. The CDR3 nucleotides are TGTGCCAGCAGCCCCTTCGGAGGGACAGGTGGCTACACCTTC.